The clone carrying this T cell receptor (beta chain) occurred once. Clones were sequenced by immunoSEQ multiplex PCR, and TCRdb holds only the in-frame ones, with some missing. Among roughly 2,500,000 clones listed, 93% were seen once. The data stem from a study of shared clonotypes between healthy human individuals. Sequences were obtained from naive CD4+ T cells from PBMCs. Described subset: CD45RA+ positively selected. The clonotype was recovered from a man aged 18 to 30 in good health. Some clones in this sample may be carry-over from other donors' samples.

The CDR3 nucleotides are TGTGCCAGTAGTATAGACGGTAGCGCGGCGGGAGTACGTGAGCAGTTCTTC. It specifies CASSIDGSAAGVREQFF. This sequence joins TRBV19 and TRBJ2-1; 7 bases agree with TRBD2. CDR3 size: 17 residues. In germline, CDR1 is LNHDA, CDR2 SQIVND (reference sequence). Trimming removed 0 bases from V and 9 bases from J; junction bases left unmatched: 14.